The 24 T cell receptor beta chains presented below share a single source sample, sequenced in a study of T cell responses to AZD1222 COVID-19 vaccine. TCRdb's copy holds only in-frame clones and misses some; the assay was immunoSEQ multiplex PCR. This sample has more than 150,000 clones, with over 80% found just once. The sequenced sample was peripheral blood, obtained on day 0 of AZD1222 vaccination. The receptors here all came from an adult in good health.

This clone was detected once. The chain employs TRBV5-1 and TRBJ2-2; TRBD2 is a possible D gene (6 bases). This CDR3 is built from 15 residues. Germline lookup yields CDR1 SGHRS and CDR2 YFSETQ. The V gene lost 1 base and the J gene lost 5 bases, with 12 bases spanning the gap. The CDR3 sequence: CASSLTGEVTGELFF. DNA of the CDR3: TGCGCCAGCAGCTTGACTGGGGAGGTTACCGGGGAGCTGTTTTTT. Based on the CDR3 plus reference TRBV5-1 and TRBJ2-2, the full variable domain is KAGVTQTPRYLIKTRGQQVTLSCSPISGHRSVSWYQQTPGQGLQFLFEYFSETQRNKGNFPGRFSGRQFSNSRSEMNVSTLELGDSALYLCASSLTGEVTGELFFGEGSRLTVL.

The rearrangement joins TRBV5-1 to TRBJ2-7; 11 positions agree with TRBD2. Unmatched junction bases numbered 7, after V lost 4 bases and J lost 4 bases. This CDR3 region has 15 residues. CDR1 is SGHRS and CDR2 is YFSETQ in the germline V gene. The CDR3 bases are TGCGCCAGCAGCCCCGATGGGACTAGCGGATACGAGCAGTACTTC. This gives the protein CASSPDGTSGYEQYF.

This chain links TRBV19 with TRBJ2-7; D might be TRBD1 (6 bases). Per the germline V gene, CDR1 is LNHDA and CDR2 is SQIVND (reference sequence). The CDR3 length is 14 residues. Trimming took off 5 bases at V and 5 bases at J, with 16 bases between the two ends. The DNA for the CDR3 is TGTGCCAGTAGTTGGGGCAGGGGTTCCGACGAGCAGTACTTC. It is translated as CASSWGRGSDEQYF.

This chain connects TRBV6-4 to TRBJ2-1; D remains unclear. The CDR3 length is 15 residues. CDR1 is MRHNA, CDR2 SNTAGT, per germline. The V and J ends lost 4 bases and 0 bases respectively, with 10 bases between them. CDR3 nucleotides: TGTGCCAGCAGTGTGTTGTCGAGCTCCTACAATGAGCAGTTCTTC. Translated: CASSVLSSSYNEQFF.

The genes are TRBV5-1 and TRBJ2-4; the match to TRBD2 covers 8 bases. Germline values: CDR1 SGHRS, CDR2 YFSETQ. J was trimmed by 4 bases and V by 0 bases; bases with no gene match: 9. The CDR3 length is 17 residues. CDR3 sequence: CASSLELAGIDKNIQYF. The DNA for the CDR3 is TGCGCCAGCAGCTTGGAATTAGCGGGAATCGATAAAAACATTCAGTACTTC.

This chain connects TRBV24-1 to TRBJ1-3; D call uncertain. Trimming pared 0 bases from V and 4 bases from J, leaving 12 bases between. The CDR3 is 16 amino acids. In germline, CDR1 is KGHDR, CDR2 SFDVKD. The CDR3 protein is CATSDLLSAGGNTIYF. In nucleotides, the CDR3 is TGTGCCACCAGTGATTTGCTCTCAGCGGGGGGAAACACCATATATTTT.

The chain uses TRBV19 and TRBJ1-5; D is undetermined. Germline values: CDR1 LNHDA, CDR2 SQIVND (reference sequence). The germline V and J ends were trimmed by 3 bases and 4 bases, with 13 bases remaining between them. CDR3 length: 15 residues. This CDR3 is CASSISGPQNQPQHF. CDR3 DNA: TGTGCCAGTAGTATCTCTGGACCGCAAAATCAGCCCCAGCATTTT.

This sequence joins TRBV7-9 and TRBJ2-3; the D gene is possibly TRBD2 (6 bases). Germline values: CDR1 SEHNR, CDR2 FQNEAQ (reference sequence). The CDR3 extends over 15 amino acids. The ends were cut back, 5 bases at V and 2 bases at J, with 14 bases in the middle. The chain's CDR3 is CASSPPGGVTDTQYF. The DNA of the CDR3 is TGTGCCAGCAGCCCCCCTGGAGGGGTCACAGATACGCAGTATTTT.

This chain connects TRBV5-6 to TRBJ2-7; either TRBD1 or TRBD2 may fit D (5 bases each). Per the germline V gene, CDR1 is SGHDT and CDR2 is YYEEEE. V lost 3 bases to trimming and J lost 3 bases, with 25 bases between them. The CDR3 has 18 amino acids. The CDR3 sequence is CASSSETKWDPSYYEQYV. The CDR3 bases are TGTGCCAGCAGCTCCGAGACGAAATGGGACCCCTCCTACTACGAGCAGTACGTC.

The J gene is TRBJ1-5, the V gene TRBV2; D remains unclear. The CDR3 loop spans 13 amino acids. Germline V lookup: CDR1 SNHLY, CDR2 FYNNEI. Trimming removed 4 bases from V and 5 bases from J, with 9 bases in between. The CDR3 reads CASSGPADQPQHF. CDR3 sequence (DNA): TGTGCCAGCAGTGGCCCGGCGGATCAGCCCCAGCATTTT.

The chain links TRBV7-2 to TRBJ1-4; 8 bases agree with TRBD1. CDR3 size: 14 residues. V lost 4 bases to trimming and J lost 8 bases; unmatched junction nucleotides: 6. Germline-derived CDR1 and CDR2 are SGHTA and FQGNSA. The CDR3 DNA sequence: TGTGCCAGCAGCTCGTCGACAGGGGAAGAAAAACTGTTTTTT. It yields the protein CASSSSTGEEKLFF.

The rearrangement uses TRBV11-2 and TRBJ2-1, with 8 bases that match TRBD2. The CDR3 runs to 13 residues. The junction had 2 bases not matched to a gene; V was cut back by 6 bases and J by 4 bases. The V gene's germline CDR1 is SGHAT and CDR2 FQNNGV. Here the CDR3 DNA reads TGTGCCAGCAGGGAGCGGGGGTACAATGAGCAGTTCTTC. Protein: CASRERGYNEQFF.

The chain employs TRBV30 and TRBJ1-5; TRBD1 might be the D (5 bases). This CDR3 has 17 residues. Between the trimmed V and J ends, which lost 1 base and 1 base, there was a span of 17 bases. The germline CDR1 and CDR2 sequences are GTSNPN and SVGIG (reference sequence). The CDR3 DNA follows: TGTGCCTGGAGTGGGGCAAGGGGTGAGTGGAGCAATCAGCCCCAGCATTTT. This gives the protein CAWSGARGEWSNQPQHF. Supplemented by reference TRBV30 and TRBJ1-5, the full variable domain reads SQTIHQWPATLVQPVGSPLSLECTVEGTSNPNLYWYRQAAGRGLQLLFYSVGIGQISSEVPQNLSASRPQDRQFILSSKKLLLSDSGFYLCAWSGARGEWSNQPQHFGDGTRLSIL.

J is TRBJ1-2 and V is TRBV27; 7 nucleotides align to TRBD1. V lost 8 bases, J lost 8 bases, and 8 bases stayed unmatched. Germline CDR1 and CDR2: MNHEY and SMNVEV (reference sequence). The CDR3 runs 12 residues. The CDR3 nucleotides are TGTGCCAGCCGACAGGGCACGTTAGGCTACACCTTC. Its protein is CASRQGTLGYTF.

The gene calls are TRBV24-1 and TRBJ1-2, with TRBD1 as a possible D gene (6 bases). The CDR3 is 15 residues long. V was clipped by 2 bases and J by 5 bases, with 14 bases between them. In germline, CDR1 is KGHDR, CDR2 SFDVKD. CDR3 in amino acids: CATSDSTTGFYGYTF. The CDR3 DNA reads TGTGCCACCAGTGATTCGACTACAGGGTTTTATGGCTACACCTTC.

The chain joins TRBV24-1 to TRBJ1-2; 10 positions match TRBD1. This CDR3 has 13 amino acids. The V segment lost 4 bases and the J segment 6 bases; nucleotides outside the gene matches: 1. Germline-derived CDR1 and CDR2 are KGHDR and SFDVKD. The chain's CDR3 is CATSEGQGHGYTF. The CDR3 DNA reads TGTGCCACCAGTGAGGGACAGGGGCATGGCTACACCTTC.

The rearrangement uses TRBV6-5 and TRBJ2-3; 11 bases match TRBD2. Germline assignment: CDR1 MNHEY and CDR2 SVGAGI. Trimming took 6 bases from V and 7 from J; bases not matched to a gene: 9. The CDR3 consists of 15 residues. The CDR3 protein is CASRETSGILNTQYF. DNA of the CDR3: TGTGCCAGCAGGGAGACTAGCGGGATATTAAATACGCAGTATTTT.

The V and J genes are TRBV7-9 and TRBJ1-5; D uncertain. The CDR3 spans 13 residues. Trimming cost V 2 bases and J 5 bases, with 7 bases left between them. Germline V gene data show CDR1 as SEHNR and CDR2 as FQNEAQ (reference sequence). The CDR3 protein is CASSLNSDQPQHF. DNA of the CDR3: TGTGCCAGCAGCTTAAACAGTGATCAGCCCCAGCATTTT.

The chain has TRBV9 and TRBJ1-5, with D hard to call. Between the trimmed V and J ends, which lost 0 bases and 4 bases, there was a span of 11 bases. The CDR3 covers 15 residues. Germline-derived CDR1 and CDR2 are SGDLS and YYNGEE. The CDR3 DNA follows: TGTGCCAGCAGCGTAGGAGGGTCCTTTAATCAGCCCCAGCATTTT. This translates into CASSVGGSFNQPQHF.

This rearrangement joins TRBV15 to TRBJ2-7, with D perhaps TRBD2 (6 bases). Germline CDR1 is LNHNV and CDR2 is YYDKDF (reference sequence). V lost 8 bases and J 3 bases, leaving 11 bases between the germline ends. This CDR3 comprises 12 residues. The CDR3 DNA reads as TGTGCCACCGGCGGGGACGGCTACGAGCAGTACTTC. Translating gives CATGGDGYEQYF.

V is TRBV27 and J is TRBJ2-7, with 11 bases lining up with TRBD2. The CDR3 is made up of 20 amino acids. J gave up 2 bases and V 5 bases, and 20 bases lay outside the gene matches. The germline gives CDR1 MNHEY, CDR2 SMNVEV (reference sequence). The CDR3 is CASSLAGTSGIPVSAYEQYF. The CDR3 DNA reads as TGTGCCAGCAGTCTCGCCGGGACTAGCGGAATCCCCGTTTCGGCCTACGAGCAGTACTTC.

The chain uses TRBV11-2 and TRBJ2-1; either TRBD1 or TRBD2 may supply D (6 bases each). Germline CDR1 SGHAT, CDR2 FQNNGV. Trimming took off 5 bases at V and 0 bases at J, with 17 bases between the two ends. CDR3 size: 17 residues. The CDR3 DNA sequence: TGTGCCAGCAGCATCTCGAGAGGGGGGAGCTCCTACAATGAGCAGTTCTTC. Residues: CASSISRGGSSYNEQFF.

The chain carries TRBV20-1 and TRBJ2-3; 10 nucleotides match TRBD2. V lost 3 bases to trimming and J lost 2 bases; unmatched junction nucleotides: 5. Per germline, CDR1 DFQATT and CDR2 SNEGSKA (reference sequence). This CDR3 is 15 amino acids long. The CDR3 coding sequence is TGCAGTGCTAGTTCGACTAGCGGGTTCACAGATACGCAGTATTTT. Translated, it gives CSASSTSGFTDTQYF.

Written as DNA, the CDR3 is TGTGCCAGCAGCTCCGGGACGGTGGGAACCGGGGAGCTGTTTTTT. Amino acid sequence: CASSSGTVGTGELFF. The genes are TRBV7-3 and TRBJ2-2; D is possibly TRBD1 or TRBD2 (5 bases each). The CDR3 extends over 15 amino acids. Between the trimmed V and J ends, which lost 4 bases and 5 bases, there was a span of 14 bases. Per germline, CDR1 SGHTA and CDR2 FQGTGA. The complete variable domain, with remaining parts taken from reference TRBV7-3 and TRBJ2-2, reads GAGVSQTPSNKVTEKGKYVELRCDPISGHTALYWYRQSLGQGPEFLIYFQGTGAADDSGLPNDRFFAVRPEGSVSTLKIQRTERGDSAVYLCASSSGTVGTGELFFGEGSRLTVL.